Below, 13 T cell receptor beta chains from the same sample are listed, as sequenced in a study of blood T cell repertoires in COVID-19. TCRdb keeps only in-frame clones here, not all; method: immunoSEQ multiplex PCR. In the table there are approximately 330,000 clones, around nine tenths of which are singletons. The specimen was PBMCs or T cells enriched from blood (not recorded which). These receptor sequences come from a woman aged 30 to 39 who had recovered from COVID-19.

The J gene is TRBJ1-4, the V gene TRBV4-1; D might be TRBD1 (5 bases). The CDR3 covers 14 residues. CDR1 is MGHRA, CDR2 YSYEKL, per germline. The V end was cut by 1 base, the J end by 7 bases, with 10 bases between. DNA for the CDR3: TGCGCCAGCAGCCAAGTCCAGGGTGGTGAAAAACTGTTTTTT. As protein: CASSQVQGGEKLFF.

The rearrangement joins TRBV5-1 to TRBJ1-5; 7 bases align to TRBD1. The V gene's germline CDR1 is SGHRS and CDR2 YFSETQ. V lost 0 bases, J lost 3 bases, and 3 bases stayed unmatched. The CDR3 length is 15 residues. The CDR3 protein is CASSLGQGANQPQHF. CDR3 DNA: TGCGCCAGCAGCTTGGGACAGGGTGCCAATCAGCCCCAGCATTTT.

This sequence joins TRBV19 and TRBJ1-1; 12 nucleotides agree with TRBD1. V shed 5 bases and J 0 bases; nucleotides not matched to a gene: 7. The CDR3 contains 17 residues. The germline V gene has CDR1 LNHDA and CDR2 SQIVND (reference sequence). The CDR3 spells CASSVRGTGGVNTEAFF. The CDR3 nucleotides are TGTGCCAGTAGTGTTAGAGGGACAGGGGGCGTGAACACTGAAGCTTTCTTT.

This clone was counted between two and nine times. The CDR3 bases are TGTGCCAGCAAACTAGCGGGATTCGAGCAGTACTTC. This codes for CASKLAGFEQYF. The rearrangement joins TRBV2 to TRBJ2-7; 10 nucleotides agree with TRBD2. The CDR3 has 12 amino acids. Germline V gene sequence: CDR1 SNHLY, CDR2 FYNNEI. J lost 6 bases, V lost 7 bases, and 3 bases had no gene match.

This clone was recorded a few times. The chain joins TRBV11-3 to TRBJ2-7; 11 nucleotides line up with TRBD2. CDR3 size: 15 residues. The V and J ends lost 1 base and 8 bases, in that order; junction bases with no gene match: 7. Per the germline V gene, CDR1 is SGHNT and CDR2 is YENEEA. The CDR3 is CASSLVGLAGGKQYF. CDR3 in DNA: TGTGCCAGCAGCTTAGTTGGTCTAGCGGGAGGCAAGCAGTACTTC. Drawing the rest from reference TRBV11-3 and TRBJ2-7, the complete variable domain is EAGVVQSPRYKIIEKKQPVAFWCNPISGHNTLYWYLQNLGQGPELLIRYENEEAVDDSQLPKDRFSAERLKGVDSTLKIQPAELGDSAVYLCASSLVGLAGGKQYFGPGTRLTVT.

The chain has TRBV25-1 and TRBJ1-2; TRBD1 aligns across 8 bases. Germline trimming cut 8 bases from V and 8 bases from J; bases unmatched to any gene: 10. There are 13 residues in the CDR3. From germline, CDR1 is MGHDK and CDR2 SYGVNS. The CDR3: CASGWQGAGGYTF. The CDR3 coding sequence is TGTGCCAGCGGATGGCAGGGGGCAGGGGGCTACACCTTC.

The CDR3 spells CASSNEPHEAFF. CDR3 nucleotide sequence: TGTGCCAGCAGCAACGAGCCCCATGAAGCTTTCTTT. The chain links TRBV5-6 to TRBJ1-1; D gene ambiguous. Trimming cost V 4 bases and J 7 bases, with 11 bases left between them. The CDR3 is 12 amino acids. Per germline, CDR1 SGHDT and CDR2 YYEEEE.

The V gene is TRBV7-9, the J gene TRBJ2-1; 7 positions agree with TRBD1. This CDR3 contains 16 residues. Germline V gene lookup returns CDR1 SEHNR and CDR2 FQNEAQ (reference sequence). V gave up 6 bases and J gave up 0 bases; unmatched junction bases: 8. CDR3 loop: CASRRQGQSSYNEQFF. In DNA form, the CDR3 reads TGTGCCAGCAGACGACAGGGCCAAAGCTCCTACAATGAGCAGTTCTTC.

V and J are TRBV5-5 and TRBJ1-2; D is unresolved. Per germline, CDR1 SGHKS and CDR2 YYEKEE (reference sequence). Trimming removed 0 bases at V and 3 bases at J, with 15 bases between. The CDR3 is made up of 16 amino acids. CDR3 region: CASSLAPGHGDYGYTF. The CDR3 DNA is TGTGCCAGCAGCTTGGCCCCCGGCCACGGGGACTATGGCTACACCTTC.

V and J are TRBV29-1 and TRBJ2-1; 14 nucleotides match TRBD2. Trimming removed 7 bases from V and 4 bases from J; junction bases left unmatched: 12. The CDR3 consists of 17 residues. CDR1 is SQVTM, CDR2 ANQGSEA, per germline. CDR3 in amino acids: CSAKGLAGEVTYNEQFF. DNA of the CDR3: TGCAGCGCAAAGGGACTAGCGGGAGAGGTTACGTACAATGAGCAGTTCTTC.

The chain links TRBV4-3 to TRBJ2-1; 8 bases are shared with TRBD2. V was clipped by 0 bases and J by 5 bases; unmatched bases: 9. The CDR3 sequence is 17 residues long. Germline assignment: CDR1 LGHNA and CDR2 YSLEER. The CDR3 DNA reads TGCGCCAGCAGCCAAGAGCCTCGGGAGGGCCCAAACAATGAGCAGTTCTTC. Protein sequence: CASSQEPREGPNNEQFF.

V usage is TRBV18 and J usage is TRBJ1-2, with 9 bases identical to TRBD1. Germline V gene sequence: CDR1 KGHSH, CDR2 LQKENI. The CDR3 sequence is 15 residues long. Trimming cost V 5 bases and J 8 bases; bases outside gene matches: 12. The CDR3 loop reads CASSADGQGFRGYTF. In DNA form, the CDR3 reads TGTGCCAGCTCAGCCGACGGACAGGGGTTTCGGGGCTACACCTTC.

This clone was picked up a small number of times. V and J are TRBV5-1 and TRBJ1-6, with TRBD1 identical over 7 bases. V lost 2 bases, J lost 10 bases, and 6 bases stayed unmatched. This CDR3 has 14 amino acids. CDR1 and CDR2 from the germline V gene are SGHRS and YFSETQ. CDR3 in DNA: TGCGCCAGCAGCTTTCAGGGGGTAGAGTCACCCCTCCACTTT. It yields the protein CASSFQGVESPLHF.